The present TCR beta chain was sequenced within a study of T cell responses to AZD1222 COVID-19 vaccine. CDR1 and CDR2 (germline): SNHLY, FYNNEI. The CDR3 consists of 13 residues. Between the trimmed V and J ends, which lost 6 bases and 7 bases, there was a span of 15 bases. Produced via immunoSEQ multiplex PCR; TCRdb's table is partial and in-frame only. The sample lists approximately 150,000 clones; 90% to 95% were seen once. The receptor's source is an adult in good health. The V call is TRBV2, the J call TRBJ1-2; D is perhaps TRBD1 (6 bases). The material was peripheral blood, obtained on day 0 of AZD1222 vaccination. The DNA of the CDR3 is TGTGCCAGCAGCCCGGGGGGCGTGGGTGGCTACACCTTC. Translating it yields CASSPGGVGGYTF.